A selection of T cell receptor beta chains follows, all from one sample in a study of technical replicates of blood from four donors. Assay used: immunoSEQ multiplex PCR; TCRdb lists only in-frame clones, some missing. The repertoire holds about 58,000 clones, about 95% seen once, with about 3% in the top ten. Source material: PBMCs. These receptor sequences come from a human donor in good health. Some clones in this sample may be carry-over from other donors' samples. The CDR3 runs from the conserved cysteine through the conserved F or W. D genes are given only for firm matches.

d_call,v_call,j_call,cdr3_nt,cdr3_aa
NA,TRBV6-5,TRBJ1-4,TGTGCCAGCAGTTACTCGACGGGGACTAATGAAAAACTGTTTTTT,CASSYSTGTNEKLFF
NA,TRBV4-3,TRBJ2-1,TGCGCCAGCAGCCAAGATGGGGGGACAGCTTACAATGAGCAGTTCTTC,CASSQDGGTAYNEQFF
NA,TRBV18,TRBJ2-6,TGTGCCAGCTCACCATACGCGGGCTCTGGGGCCAACGTCCTGACTTTC,CASSPYAGSGANVLTF
NA,TRBV6-1,TRBJ2-7,TGTGCCAGCCGAACAGACCACTACGAGCAGTACTTC,CASRTDHYEQYF
NA,TRBV10-3,TRBJ1-1,TGTGCCATCAGTGGGGAGACAACTGAAGCTTTCTTT,CAISGETTEAFF
TRBD1,TRBV7-2,TRBJ2-5,TGTGCCAGCAGCTATAGGGACAGGGAGACCCAGTACTTC,CASSYRDRETQYF
NA,TRBV29-1,TRBJ2-5,TGCAGCGTTGTCGGGGGTCAAGAGACCCAGTACTTC,CSVVGGQETQYF
TRBD2,TRBV7-7,TRBJ2-3,TGTGCCAGCAGCTTAGGTCTAGCGGGGGGCCCAGATACGCAGTATTTT,CASSLGLAGGPDTQYF
NA,TRBV7-2,TRBJ2-2,TGTGCCAGCAGCCCTCGGCGGGAAAACACCGGGGAGCTGTTTTTT,CASSPRRENTGELFF
NA,TRBV29-1,TRBJ1-1,TGCAGCGTTATGACAGGGAACACTGAAGCTTTCTTT,CSVMTGNTEAFF
NA,TRBV9,TRBJ1-2,TGTGCCAGCAGCTCTCCGGGACAAACATACCGGGGCTACACCTTC,CASSSPGQTYRGYTF
NA,TRBV14,TRBJ2-5,TGTGCCAGCAGCCAACTGGGCAGGGCAGAGACCCAGTACTTC,CASSQLGRAETQYF
TRBD2,TRBV5-1,TRBJ2-7,TGCGCCAGCAGCTTGGGACTAGCGGGAGCCGAGCAGTACTTC,CASSLGLAGAEQYF
TRBD2,TRBV15,TRBJ2-7,TGTGCCACCAGCCCTGCTAGCGGACTATTTACCTACGAGCAGTACTTC,CATSPASGLFTYEQYF
TRBD1,TRBV6-5,TRBJ1-1,TGTGCCAGCACGGACAGGGCAAGGGGGAACACTGAAGCTTTCTTT,CASTDRARGNTEAFF
TRBD2,TRBV29-1,TRBJ2-1,TGCAGCGTTGAAGATCCAACTAGCGGGATCCTCTACAATGAGCAGTTCTTC,CSVEDPTSGILYNEQFF
TRBD1,TRBV5-4,TRBJ1-2,TGTGCCAGCAGGGCCGGACAGGGACGGGACTATGGCTACACCTTC,CASRAGQGRDYGYTF